This T cell receptor beta chain is from a study of cytomegalovirus exposure and HLA in healthy donors. Study conclusions and caveats: Specificity for CMV antigens was confirmed in vitro for three of the CMV-associated chains. It was 160 or so TCR beta chains that were listed as cytomegalovirus-associated.

Profiled with immunoSEQ multiplex PCR; TCRdb holds only in-frame clones, not every one. The repertoire has about 130,000 clones, roughly 89% of them found once; the top ten carry 8% to 9.5%. V dropped 5 bases and J dropped 2 bases, with 14 bases sitting between them. CDR1 is MNHEY, CDR2 SVGAGI, per germline. The CDR3 has 15 amino acids. As concerns this clone: Its antigen is not identified.

The TCR originated in a woman between 18 and 29 years old in good health and CMV-seropositive. Sequencing was done on a sample of PBMCs. V is TRBV6-5 and J is TRBJ2-3; a possible D gene is TRBD2 (6 bases). Here the CDR3 DNA reads TGTGCCAGCAGTCCCCTTAGCGGATACACAGATACGCAGTATTTT. Protein sequence: CASSPLSGYTDTQYF.